This is a list of T cell receptor beta chains from one sample in a study of blood T cells in healthy people across ages. A single record per CDR3 protein comes from TCRdb applying MiXCR to the 5' RACE reads. Here the sample spans 850,000 to 1,300,000 distinct CDR3 sequences, more than 40% being singletons. Sequencing was carried out using blood. The receptors come from a woman in her sixties or seventies in good health. Both conserved end residues are part of each CDR3. The D gene is left open where the match is weak. Size values are once, few and many counts, or a class for expanded clones, and some rows have none.

d_call: TRBD1
j_call: TRBJ2-3
clone_size: .
v_call: TRBV7-7
cdr3_aa: CASSPLEDRGADTQYF
cdr3_nt: TGTGCCAGCAGCCCCTTGGAGGACAGGGGTGCAGATACGCAGTATTTT

d_call: .
j_call: TRBJ2-6
clone_size: few
v_call: TRBV9
cdr3_aa: CASAGASSGANVLTF
cdr3_nt: TGTGCCAGCGCAGGGGCGAGCTCTGGGGCCAACGTCCTGACTTTC

d_call: .
j_call: TRBJ2-1
clone_size: .
v_call: TRBV2
cdr3_aa: CASNLVQETQFF
cdr3_nt: TGTGCCAGCAACCTCGTCCAAGAGACCCAGTTCTTC

d_call: .
j_call: TRBJ1-1
clone_size: .
v_call: TRBV15
cdr3_aa: CATSRDLIQAYTEAFF
cdr3_nt: TGTGCCACCAGCAGAGATCTTATACAGGCATACACTGAAGCTTTCTTT

d_call: TRBD1
j_call: TRBJ2-1
clone_size: .
v_call: TRBV5-1
cdr3_aa: CASRGQGGYEQFF
cdr3_nt: TGCGCCAGCAGAGGACAGGGAGGCTATGAGCAGTTCTTC

d_call: TRBD2
j_call: TRBJ2-5
clone_size: many
v_call: TRBV6-2/TRBV6-3
cdr3_aa: CASSYPLGLGQETQYF
cdr3_nt: TGTGCCAGCAGTTACCCCCTCGGACTAGGTCAAGAGACCCAGTACTTC

d_call: TRBD2
j_call: TRBJ2-1
clone_size: .
v_call: TRBV20-1
cdr3_aa: CSAREGGRGREQFF
cdr3_nt: TGCAGTGCTAGAGAAGGCGGGAGAGGTCGGGAGCAGTTCTTC

d_call: .
j_call: TRBJ2-7
clone_size: .
v_call: TRBV13
cdr3_aa: CASSPIGQYYEQYF
cdr3_nt: TGTGCCAGCAGCCCCATCGGACAGTACTACGAGCAGTACTTC

d_call: .
j_call: TRBJ2-5
clone_size: .
v_call: TRBV6-5
cdr3_aa: CASSLIGINIETQYF
cdr3_nt: TGTGCCAGCAGTTTGATAGGAATAAACATAGAGACCCAGTACTTC

d_call: .
j_call: TRBJ1-2
clone_size: few
v_call: TRBV6-5
cdr3_aa: CASSLEGRGYGYTF
cdr3_nt: TGTGCCAGCAGTTTAGAGGGCAGGGGCTATGGCTACACCTTC

d_call: TRBD2
j_call: TRBJ2-7
clone_size: many
v_call: TRBV29-1
cdr3_aa: CSVGGLAGGYEQYF
cdr3_nt: TGCAGCGTTGGAGGACTAGCGGGAGGCTACGAGCAGTACTTC

d_call: TRBD2
j_call: TRBJ2-2
clone_size: .
v_call: TRBV10-3
cdr3_aa: CATTTSGNRELFF
cdr3_nt: TGTGCCACCACTACTAGCGGGAACAGGGAGCTGTTTTTT

d_call: .
j_call: TRBJ2-3
clone_size: few
v_call: TRBV20-1
cdr3_aa: CSAPPSTDTQYF
cdr3_nt: TGCAGTGCTCCCCCTAGCACAGATACGCAGTATTTT

d_call: .
j_call: TRBJ2-7
clone_size: once
v_call: TRBV28
cdr3_aa: CASTSKHEQYF
cdr3_nt: TGTGCCAGCACCTCAAAGCACGAGCAGTACTTC

d_call: TRBD2
j_call: TRBJ2-3
clone_size: .
v_call: TRBV20-1
cdr3_aa: CSASRAGGRTDTQYF
cdr3_nt: TGCAGTGCTAGCCGAGCGGGAGGGCGTACAGATACGCAGTATTTT

d_call: TRBD1
j_call: TRBJ2-1
clone_size: .
v_call: TRBV10-3
cdr3_aa: CAIMGQGTYNEQFF
cdr3_nt: TGTGCCATCATGGGACAGGGGACCTACAATGAGCAGTTCTTC

d_call: .
j_call: TRBJ1-2
clone_size: .
v_call: TRBV20-1
cdr3_aa: CSATRGGDLNGYTF
cdr3_nt: TGCAGTGCCACAAGGGGGGGTGATCTGAATGGCTACACCTTC

d_call: .
j_call: TRBJ2-7
clone_size: .
v_call: TRBV10-3
cdr3_aa: CAISGSGPGDAYEQYF
cdr3_nt: TGTGCCATCAGCGGGTCGGGGCCGGGAGATGCTTACGAGCAGTACTTC

d_call: TRBD1
j_call: TRBJ1-2
clone_size: .
v_call: TRBV2
cdr3_aa: CASKTDRGILYGYTF
cdr3_nt: TGTGCCAGCAAAACGGACAGGGGAATTTTGTATGGCTACACCTTC

d_call: .
j_call: TRBJ2-1
clone_size: .
v_call: TRBV3-1
cdr3_aa: CASSPGPLGHNEQFF
cdr3_nt: TGTGCCAGCAGCCCAGGTCCCCTAGGCCACAATGAGCAGTTCTTC

d_call: .
j_call: TRBJ1-1
clone_size: .
v_call: TRBV13
cdr3_aa: CASKPGTSGKMNTEAFF
cdr3_nt: TGTGCCAGCAAACCCGGGACGTCGGGTAAGATGAACACTGAAGCTTTCTTT

d_call: TRBD2
j_call: TRBJ2-3
clone_size: many
v_call: TRBV28
cdr3_aa: CASSSGTSGTDTQYF
cdr3_nt: TGTGCCAGCAGCTCAGGGACTAGCGGCACAGATACGCAGTATTTT

d_call: .
j_call: TRBJ1-4
clone_size: .
v_call: TRBV7-9
cdr3_aa: CASSLEGRGEKLFF
cdr3_nt: TGTGCCAGCAGCTTAGAGGGCCGGGGTGAAAAACTGTTTTTT

d_call: .
j_call: TRBJ2-1
clone_size: .
v_call: TRBV5-1
cdr3_aa: CASSLGGAIYNEQFF
cdr3_nt: TGCGCCAGCAGCTTAGGCGGGGCCATCTACAATGAGCAGTTCTTC

d_call: .
j_call: TRBJ2-5
clone_size: .
v_call: TRBV27
cdr3_aa: CASSLAGTILRETQYF
cdr3_nt: TGTGCCAGCAGCCTGGCCGGGACCATTCTACGGGAGACCCAGTACTTC